The 14 T cell receptor beta chains reported below all come from one sample, sequenced in a study of cytomegalovirus exposure and HLA in healthy donors. Vbeta (60) and Jbeta (13) primers were used in the PCR. Clones were sequenced by immunoSEQ multiplex PCR, and TCRdb holds only the in-frame ones, with some missing. The sample carries over 150,000 clones, roughly 80% recorded once. The sequenced sample consisted of PBMCs. These TCRs come from a man aged 30 to 45 in good health and CMV-seropositive.

The rearrangement joins TRBV5-5 to TRBJ2-7, with 9 bases matching TRBD1. There are 18 residues in the CDR3. Germline V gene data show CDR1 as SGHKS and CDR2 as YYEKEE (reference sequence). J gave up 6 bases and V 1 base, and 17 bases lay outside the gene matches. CDR3 nucleotide sequence: TGTGCCAGCAGCTTGCACCAAGCAGGGACAGGGAGGACCCTCGAGCAGTACTTC. Amino acid sequence: CASSLHQAGTGRTLEQYF.

In the case of this clone: Distinct nucleotide sequences in the sample also encode this CDR3. The genes are TRBV28 and TRBJ2-1; unclear D gene. CDR1 is MDHEN and CDR2 is SYDVKM in the germline V gene. Trimming pared 2 bases from V and 8 bases from J, leaving 4 bases between. The CDR3 loop spans 11 amino acids. The CDR3 coding sequence is TGTGCCAGCAGTTTAAGCGATGAGCAGTTCTTC. The encoded protein is CASSLSDEQFF.

This sequence joins TRBV5-1 and TRBJ2-3; 13 nucleotides align to TRBD2. Germline trimming cut 4 bases from V and 2 bases from J; bases unmatched to any gene: 4. The CDR3 has 16 amino acids. The V gene's germline CDR1 is SGHRS and CDR2 YFSETQ. The CDR3 region has the DNA TGCGCCAGCAGCACAGGACTAGCGGGGGACACAGATACGCAGTATTTT. Translation: CASSTGLAGDTDTQYF.

J is TRBJ1-2 and V is TRBV28, with 7 positions matching TRBD1. Trimming cost V 2 bases and J 8 bases; bases outside gene matches: 8. The CDR3 is made up of 14 amino acids. From germline, CDR1 is MDHEN and CDR2 SYDVKM. CDR3 bases: TGTGCCAGCAGTTTACAGACAGGGCGGGGAGGCTACACCTTC. It translates to CASSLQTGRGGYTF.

This chain links TRBV14 with TRBJ2-3; TRBD2 is a possible D gene (5 bases). Trimming pared 7 bases from V and 5 bases from J, leaving 13 bases between. The CDR3 sequence is 13 residues long. CDR1 is SGHDN, CDR2 FVKESK, per germline. CDR3 sequence (DNA): TGTGCCAGCAAATCTAGCCGGGAAGATACGCAGTATTTT. Residues: CASKSSREDTQYF.

The genes are TRBV7-8 and TRBJ2-3, with 12 bases that match TRBD2. V gave up 6 bases and J gave up 0 bases; unmatched junction bases: 7. The V gene's germline CDR1 is SGHVS and CDR2 FQNEAQ. The CDR3 loop spans 17 amino acids. The CDR3: CASRRLAGALSTDTQYF. Here the CDR3 DNA reads TGTGCCAGCAGGCGACTAGCGGGAGCTCTTAGCACAGATACGCAGTATTTT.

The chain recombines TRBV19 with TRBJ1-4; 9 nucleotides match TRBD1. V was pared by 1 base and J by 8 bases, with 8 bases of the junction left unmatched. Germline lookup yields CDR1 LNHDA and CDR2 SQIVND (reference sequence). The CDR3 covers 16 residues. The CDR3 DNA reads TGTGCCAGTAGTATAGGACAGGGGGTCGCCCAAGAAAAACTGTTTTTT. It encodes CASSIGQGVAQEKLFF.

This chain links TRBV19 with TRBJ2-7, with unresolved D. The germline V gene encodes CDR1 LNHDA and CDR2 SQIVND (reference sequence). The ends were cut back, 7 bases at V and 2 bases at J, with 15 bases in the middle. There are 14 residues in the CDR3. The CDR3 sequence: CASTPRLSPYEQYF. For the CDR3, the DNA is TGTGCCAGTACCCCGAGGCTTAGCCCCTACGAGCAGTACTTC. Variable domain in full (rest from reference TRBV19 and TRBJ2-7): DGGITQSPKYLFRKEGQNVTLSCEQNLNHDAMYWYRQDPGQGLRLIYYSQIVNDFQKGDIAEGYSVSREKKESFPLTVTSAQKNPTAFYLCASTPRLSPYEQYFGPGTRLTVT.

The chain recombines TRBV5-1 with TRBJ2-6; 9 nucleotides align to TRBD1. Trimming cost V 4 bases and J 0 bases; bases outside gene matches: 5. The CDR3 totals 17 residues. The germline gives CDR1 SGHRS, CDR2 YFSETQ. The CDR3 loop is CASSTDRGVSGANVLTF. DNA for the CDR3: TGCGCCAGCAGCACGGACAGGGGCGTCTCTGGGGCCAACGTCCTGACTTTC.

Points on this clone: One end of the junction is discordant with germline, which a read error may explain. The V and J genes are TRBV7-9 and TRBJ2-7; 10 bases fit TRBD2. Germline lookup yields CDR1 SEHNR and CDR2 FQNEAQ (reference sequence). The CDR3 has 16 residues. This chain's CDR3 is CSSSLVGTSESYEQYF. The CDR3 DNA is TGTTCCAGCAGCTTAGTAGGGACTAGCGAGTCCTACGAGCAGTACTTC.

The chain joins TRBV7-6 to TRBJ1-1; possible D gene TRBD1, 6 bases. This CDR3 region has 14 residues. From germline, CDR1 is SGHVS and CDR2 FNYEAQ. Trimming shortened V by 4 bases and J by 1 base, and 10 bases separated the two germline ends. The DNA of the CDR3 is TGTGCCAGCAGCTCATTGACAGGGAACACTGAAGCTTTCTTT. Its translation: CASSSLTGNTEAFF.

The chain combines TRBV4-2 with TRBJ2-1, with D tentatively TRBD1 (7 bases). CDR3 length: 17 amino acids. Trimming took off 0 bases at V and 4 bases at J, with 16 bases between the two ends. The V gene's germline CDR1 is LGHNA and CDR2 YNFKEQ. CDR3: CASSQDSETGTYNEQFF. In nucleotides, the CDR3 is TGTGCCAGCAGCCAAGATAGCGAGACAGGGACTTACAATGAGCAGTTCTTC.

CDR3 residues: CASSRTSGRNPQETQYF. CDR3 sequence (DNA): TGCGCCAGCAGCCGAACTAGCGGGAGAAACCCCCAAGAGACCCAGTACTTC. The V and J genes are TRBV4-1 and TRBJ2-5, with TRBD2 matching over 11 bases. The CDR3 loop spans 17 amino acids. Looked up from germline, CDR1 is MGHRA and CDR2 is YSYEKL. J was trimmed by 1 base and V by 4 bases; bases with no gene match: 8.

The chain carries TRBV18 and TRBJ2-1; possible D gene TRBD2, 5 bases. The CDR3 totals 14 residues. The ends were cut back, 1 base at V and 8 bases at J, with 12 bases in the middle. Germline V gene data show CDR1 as KGHSH and CDR2 as LQKENI. CDR3 nucleotides: TGTGCCAGCTCACCACTCCGGGGTAGTGATGAGCAGTTCTTC. Translated: CASSPLRGSDEQFF.